This T cell receptor beta chain was observed in a study of cytomegalovirus exposure and HLA in healthy donors. Study at large: The 130 or so validation repertoires, a later analysis reported, used the same platform as the approximately 700 first-cohort repertoires.

Overall study findings and caveats: In vitro data verified a few CMV-associated chains as specific for CMV antigens.

By share, this clone counts as medium-sized. Its antigen is currently unknown. The table came from immunoSEQ multiplex PCR; TCRdb's copy has only in-frame clones and leaves some out. The sample shows roughly 59,000 clones, about 91% of them seen only once. With 5 bases removed from V and 0 bases from J, the gap between germline ends came to 11 bases. Germline V CDR1 and CDR2: GTSNPN, SVGIG (reference sequence). The CDR3 is 13 residues long. Source material: PBMCs. This sequence originates from a man aged 18 to 30 in good health and CMV-seropositive. The V gene is TRBV30, the J gene TRBJ2-7; TRBD1 is a possible D gene (6 bases). CDR3 sequence (DNA): TGTGCCTGGGGGGGCGCCAACTCCTACGAGCAGTACTTC. Its translation: CAWGGANSYEQYF.